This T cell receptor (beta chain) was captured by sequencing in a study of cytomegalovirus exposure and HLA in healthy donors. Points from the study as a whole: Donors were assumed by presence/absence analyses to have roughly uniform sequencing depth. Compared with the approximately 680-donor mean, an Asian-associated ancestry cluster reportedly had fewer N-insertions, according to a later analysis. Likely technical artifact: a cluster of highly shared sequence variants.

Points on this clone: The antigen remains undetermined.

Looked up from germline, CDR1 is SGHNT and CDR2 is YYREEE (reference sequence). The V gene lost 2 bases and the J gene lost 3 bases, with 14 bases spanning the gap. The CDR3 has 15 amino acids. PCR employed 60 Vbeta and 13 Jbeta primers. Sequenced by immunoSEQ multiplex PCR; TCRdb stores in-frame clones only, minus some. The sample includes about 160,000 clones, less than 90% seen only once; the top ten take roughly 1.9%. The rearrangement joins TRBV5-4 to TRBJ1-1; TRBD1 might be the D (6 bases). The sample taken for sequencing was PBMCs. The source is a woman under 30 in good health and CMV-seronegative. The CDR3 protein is CASSFWGRGDTEAFF. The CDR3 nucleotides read TGTGCCAGCAGCTTCTGGGGGCGTGGGGACACTGAAGCTTTCTTT. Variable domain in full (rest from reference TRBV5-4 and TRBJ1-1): ETGVTQSPTHLIKTRGQQVTLRCSSQSGHNTVSWYQQALGQGPQFIFQYYREEENGRGNFPPRFSGLQFPNYSSELNVNALELDDSALYLCASSFWGRGDTEAFFGQGTRLTVV.